The 26 T cell receptor beta chains below were found in one sample sequenced in a study of shared clonotypes between healthy human individuals. Assay: immunoSEQ multiplex PCR; the TCRdb copy retains only in-frame clones and omits some. The table has about half a million clones, about four fifths seen once. Sequenced material: PBMCs. The receptors stem from a woman aged 40 to 49 in good health. Some clones in this sample may be carry-over from other donors' samples.

The chain recombines TRBV27 with TRBJ2-5; 7 bases match TRBD2. With V trimmed by 5 bases and J by 4 bases, 4 bases remained unmatched. Germline V gene sequence: CDR1 MNHEY, CDR2 SMNVEV (reference sequence). The CDR3 is made up of 13 amino acids. The CDR3 is CASSTSGGETQYF. Here the CDR3 DNA reads TGTGCCAGCAGTACCTCGGGGGGAGAGACCCAGTACTTC.

V gene TRBV4-3 combines with J gene TRBJ2-1; TRBD2 is a possible D gene (7 bases). Germline assignment: CDR1 LGHNA and CDR2 YSLEER. The CDR3 extends over 16 amino acids. The V and J ends lost 0 bases and 6 bases respectively, with 15 bases between them. The CDR3 coding sequence is TGCGCCAGCAGCCAAGAGGAGGGAGGGGGTCCCAATGAGCAGTTCTTC. It is translated as CASSQEEGGGPNEQFF.

The genes are TRBV11-2 and TRBJ2-3, with 8 bases lining up with TRBD2. CDR3 size: 15 residues. Per germline, CDR1 SGHAT and CDR2 FQNNGV. V gave up 1 base and J gave up 2 bases; unmatched junction bases: 2. The CDR3 reads CASSLVAGYTDTQYF. The CDR3 nucleotides are TGTGCCAGCAGCTTAGTAGCGGGGTACACAGATACGCAGTATTTT.

This clone was seen only a few times. This chain connects TRBV2 to TRBJ2-7; D might be TRBD1 (6 bases). Germline V lookup: CDR1 SNHLY, CDR2 FYNNEI. V was shortened by 3 bases and J by 6 bases, with 9 bases between the two germline ends. This CDR3 is built from 12 residues. CDR3 sequence: CASSDTGLEQYF. The CDR3, as DNA: TGTGCCAGCAGTGATACAGGGCTCGAGCAGTACTTC.

This chain connects TRBV29-1 to TRBJ1-1; 11 bases line up with TRBD1. The V and J ends lost 7 bases and 13 bases, in that order; junction bases with no gene match: 11. This CDR3 is built from 12 residues. Germline V gene sequence: CDR1 SQVTM, CDR2 ANQGSEA. The CDR3, as DNA: TGCAGCGGCCGGGACAGGGGGATTAAAGATTTCTTT. This sequence encodes CSGRDRGIKDFF.

The chain is built from TRBV10-1 and TRBJ2-3; unclear D gene. This CDR3 has 12 residues. Germline CDR1 WNHNN, CDR2 SYGVQD (reference sequence). Trimming shortened V by 4 bases and J by 7 bases, and 9 bases separated the two germline ends. The DNA of the CDR3 is TGCGCCAGCAGTGGCCAGACCCATACGCAGTATTTT. Translation: CASSGQTHTQYF.

The chain combines TRBV10-2 with TRBJ1-2, with TRBD1 matching 7 bases. In germline, CDR1 is WSHSY, CDR2 SAAADI. The CDR3 is 17 amino acids. V was clipped by 3 bases and J by 6 bases; unmatched bases: 16. The CDR3, as DNA: TGCGCCAGCAGTGAAACTGCAGGGACAGCTAGTTTTGATGGCTACACCTTC. Protein sequence: CASSETAGTASFDGYTF.

The chain combines TRBV19 with TRBJ2-1; D might be TRBD2 (6 bases). This CDR3 spans 15 amino acids. With 6 bases removed from V and 0 bases from J, the gap between germline ends came to 12 bases. Germline assignment: CDR1 LNHDA and CDR2 SQIVND (reference sequence). CDR3 in amino acids: CASSLAETSYNEQFF. The CDR3 DNA reads as TGTGCCAGTAGCTTAGCGGAGACCTCCTACAATGAGCAGTTCTTC.

The V call is TRBV10-3, the J call TRBJ1-2; TRBD1 aligns across 10 bases. From germline, CDR1 is ENHRY and CDR2 SYGVKD. Trimming at V came to 4 bases and at J to 3 bases, leaving 2 bases not matched to a gene. The CDR3 spans 14 residues. The DNA for the CDR3 is TGTGCCATCAGTGCCGGACAGGGGGACTATGGCTACACCTTC. Its translation is CAISAGQGDYGYTF.

The rearrangement links TRBV10-3 to TRBJ2-3, with a tentative D call TRBD2 (6 bases). The length of the CDR3 is 13 residues. Germline-derived CDR1 and CDR2 are ENHRY and SYGVKD. V lost 6 bases and J 1 base, leaving 8 bases between the germline ends. CDR3 in amino acids: CAISPGGTDTQYF. DNA of the CDR3: TGTGCCATCAGCCCGGGAGGCACAGATACGCAGTATTTT.

Points on this clone: A read error may produce the germline difference seen at one junction end. The rearrangement joins TRBV28 to TRBJ2-7, with TRBD2 as a possible D gene (5 bases). This CDR3 is 11 amino acids long. CDR1 is MDHEN and CDR2 is SYDVKM in the germline V gene. The CDR3 region is CASSRTGKLVF. In nucleotides, the CDR3 is TGTGCCAGCAGCCGGACCGGGAAACTGGTCTTC.

The chain employs TRBV5-1 and TRBJ2-2; no definite D call. Germline CDR1 reads SGHRS; CDR2 reads YFSETQ. This CDR3 has 14 residues. V dropped 0 bases and J dropped 9 bases, with 12 bases sitting between them. The CDR3 DNA reads TGCGCCAGCAGCTTGGAGTCCGGGCCTCGGGAGCTGTTTTTT. This sequence encodes CASSLESGPRELFF.

The chain has TRBV11-2 and TRBJ2-3; no definite D call. The V and J ends lost 5 bases and 3 bases respectively, with 12 bases between them. The CDR3 is 14 residues long. Germline V gene data show CDR1 as SGHAT and CDR2 as FQNNGV. Here the CDR3 DNA reads TGTGCCAGCAGCCCCGTGGTGAATACAGATACGCAGTATTTT. Its translation is CASSPVVNTDTQYF.

This chain uses TRBV5-1 with TRBJ2-2, with TRBD2 matching over 7 bases. Germline CDR1 is SGHRS and CDR2 is YFSETQ. V trimming: 4 bases; J trimming: 7 bases; junction bases outside the gene matches: 10. CDR3 size: 15 residues. In DNA form, the CDR3 reads TGCGCCAGCAGCGCACTTACTAGCGAAAACGGGGAGCTGTTTTTT. Encoded protein: CASSALTSENGELFF.

This clone has only a few counts. The rearrangement links TRBV11-3 to TRBJ2-5, with TRBD1 identical over 8 bases. This CDR3 is 13 amino acids long. V trimming: 5 bases; J trimming: 11 bases; junction bases outside the gene matches: 10. Germline values: CDR1 SGHNT, CDR2 YENEEA. The CDR3 nucleotides read TGTGCCAGCAGCCTTGACAGGGGAGGTGAGCAGTACTTC. Its protein is CASSLDRGGEQYF.

The chain combines TRBV28 with TRBJ2-1; perhaps TRBD1 as D (5 bases). V lost 3 bases to trimming and J lost 8 bases, with 11 bases between them. Germline V gives CDR1 MDHEN, CDR2 SYDVKM. This CDR3 is built from 13 residues. CDR3 coding DNA: TGTGCCAGCAGTTTCCACAGGATACATGAGCAGTTCTTC. Protein: CASSFHRIHEQFF.

The rearrangement joins TRBV21-1 to TRBJ2-7; no DNA check was done on the table's D call, TRBD2. TRBV21-1 is shown as a pseudogene. This CDR3 has 18 residues. Here the CDR3 reads CASSKGEASGKSSYEQYF. DNA of the CDR3: TGTGCCAGCAGCAAAGGGGAGGCTAGCGGGAAGAGCTCCTACGAGCAGTACTTC.

This chain uses TRBV10-1 with TRBJ2-2; D gene ambiguous. The CDR3 is 12 residues long. The germline V gene encodes CDR1 WNHNN and CDR2 SYGVQD (reference sequence). The ends were cut back, 8 bases at V and 0 bases at J, with 4 bases in the middle. The CDR3 spells CASLTNTGELFF. In nucleotides, the CDR3 is TGCGCCAGCTTAACGAACACCGGGGAGCTGTTTTTT.

The chain combines TRBV11-2 with TRBJ2-3, with 11 nucleotides matching TRBD2. This CDR3 contains 17 residues. The V gene end was trimmed by 5 bases and the J gene end by 0 bases; junction bases not matched to a gene: 7. Per germline, CDR1 SGHAT and CDR2 FQNNGV. The DNA for the CDR3 is TGTGCCAGCAGCCTAGGGACTAGCGGAACTAGCACAGATACGCAGTATTTT. Translation: CASSLGTSGTSTDTQYF.

The chain recombines TRBV5-1 with TRBJ2-5; the match to TRBD2 covers 8 bases. This CDR3 has 14 residues. With 4 bases clipped from V and 5 bases from J, the junction kept 7 bases outside the gene matches. Germline loops: CDR1 SGHRS, CDR2 YFSETQ. DNA for the CDR3: TGCGCCAGCAGCGGCGGGGGGAGTCAGGAGACCCAGTACTTC. Its protein product is CASSGGGSQETQYF.

This chain joins TRBV18 and TRBJ1-2; D remains ambiguous. CDR3 size: 14 residues. V was trimmed by 2 bases and J by 9 bases, leaving 16 bases between them. Germline CDR1 and CDR2: KGHSH and LQKENI. CDR3 bases: TGTGCCAGCTCACCAGGCAGGTCCGGTAGCAGCTACACCTTC. It is translated as CASSPGRSGSSYTF.

The gene calls are TRBV28 and TRBJ2-6, with TRBD1 as a possible D gene (5 bases). Germline V gene sequence: CDR1 MDHEN, CDR2 SYDVKM. The CDR3 is 18 residues long. The V and J ends lost 10 bases and 0 bases respectively, with 22 bases between them. In nucleotides, the CDR3 is TGTGCCACCCACCCCCGAGACAGAAAAAACTCTGGGGCCAACGTCCTGACTTTC. Protein product: CATHPRDRKNSGANVLTF.

The chain carries TRBV27 and TRBJ2-7; 8 bases map to TRBD2. This CDR3 comprises 14 residues. V trimming: 3 bases; J trimming: 2 bases; junction bases outside the gene matches: 3. Germline CDR1 and CDR2: MNHEY and SMNVEV (reference sequence). The DNA for the CDR3 is TGTGCCAGCAGTTTTACTAGCGGACCCTACGAGCAGTACTTC. This translates into CASSFTSGPYEQYF.

The chain has TRBV7-3 and TRBJ2-7, with 11 bases aligning to TRBD2. CDR3 size: 15 residues. Germline assignment: CDR1 SGHTA and CDR2 FQGTGA. The V gene end was trimmed by 4 bases and the J gene end by 3 bases; junction bases not matched to a gene: 5. CDR3: CASSWGLAESYEQYF. CDR3 nucleotide sequence: TGTGCCAGCAGCTGGGGACTAGCGGAAAGCTACGAGCAGTACTTC.

Ten or more counts support this clone. The chain combines TRBV2 with TRBJ2-1, with TRBD2 matching over 9 bases. With 5 bases clipped from V and 4 bases from J, the junction kept 9 bases outside the gene matches. The CDR3 length is 16 residues. Germline V gene data show CDR1 as SNHLY and CDR2 as FYNNEI. The CDR3, as DNA: TGTGCCAGCAGTCCCCCGGCTAGCGGGGCTTACAATGAGCAGTTCTTC. It translates to CASSPPASGAYNEQFF.

This clone has a handful of counts. The V gene is TRBV11-2, the J gene TRBJ2-7; TRBD2 agrees at 12 bases. CDR1 and CDR2 from the germline V gene are SGHAT and FQNNGV. Trimming cost V 1 base and J 6 bases; bases outside gene matches: 10. The CDR3 loop spans 17 amino acids. CDR3 sequence: CASSLVPLAGGLTEQYF. In DNA form, the CDR3 reads TGTGCCAGCAGCTTAGTACCCCTAGCGGGAGGGCTCACCGAGCAGTACTTC.